A selection of T cell receptor beta chains follows, all from one sample in a study of control samples from healthy donors and cancer patients. Data came from immunoSEQ multiplex PCR; TCRdb stores just in-frame clones and leaves some out. The sample records 55,000 to 65,000 clones, 80% to 90% being singletons. Input material: PBMCs. The receptors were sampled from an older woman with lung cancer. The CDR3 runs from the conserved cysteine through the conserved F or W.

J gene | V gene | CDR3 protein
TRBJ1-2 | TRBV2 | CASSAHYYSGDGYTF
TRBJ2-5 | TRBV6-5 | CASSRDSRETQYF
TRBJ1-1 | TRBV5-1 | CASSGREGGTEAFF
TRBJ1-3 | TRBV18 | CASSPGGSASGNTIYF
TRBJ1-6 | TRBV23-1 | CASSQSPNDRVYNSPLHF
TRBJ1-4 | TRBV13 | CASSQVGEKLFF
TRBJ1-2 | TRBV7-2 | CASSLSGHTLDGYTF
TRBJ2-1 | TRBV9 | CASNSGPGLASSYNEQFF
TRBJ1-1 | TRBV5-1 | CASSLAESGQGILLPEAFF
TRBJ1-2 | TRBV5-1 | CASTPDKPTYGYTF
TRBJ2-7 | TRBV2 | CASRGGGIYEQYF
TRBJ1-5 | TRBV15 | CATSRTGSNQPQHF
TRBJ1-1 | TRBV29-1 | CSVGTVEAFF
TRBJ1-2 | TRBV10-3 | CAISEEGAGEYYGYTF
TRBJ1-5 | TRBV29-1 | CSVGGSNQPQHF
TRBJ2-2 | TRBV3-1/TRBV3-2 | CASSQTGAGELFF
TRBJ1-1 | TRBV20-1 | CSARPSIEAFF
TRBJ1-5 | TRBV4-1 | CASSLGQYSNQPQHF
TRBJ1-4 | TRBV11-2 | CASSLGRSGGTNEKLFF
TRBJ1-5 | TRBV2 | CASSEALQGNQPQHF
TRBJ2-4 | TRBV28 | CASSLSETAKNIQYF
TRBJ1-1 | TRBV3-1/TRBV3-2 | CASSPPGGDTEAFF
TRBJ2-7 | TRBV23-1 | CASSQRWNPGHSSYEQYF
TRBJ2-3 | TRBV4-2 | CASSQDHRAGVDTQYF
TRBJ1-6 | TRBV7-9 | CASSLDRVNSPLHF
TRBJ1-3 | TRBV6-5 | CASSSTVLGGETIYF
TRBJ1-1 | TRBV7-2 | CASSSDRGRAEAFF
TRBJ1-1 | TRBV11-3 | CASSLGGGTGNAFF
TRBJ1-4 | TRBV28 | CASSFFRATNEKLFF
TRBJ1-3 | TRBV2 | CASSEGGQAGNTIYF
TRBJ1-2 | TRBV15 | CATRMGNNYGYTF
TRBJ1-2 | TRBV5-1 | CASSSTIYGYTF
TRBJ2-1 | TRBV28 | CASSSLTSGRRDEQFF
TRBJ1-1 | TRBV19 | CASSIRGLNTEAFF
TRBJ2-5 | TRBV5-1 | CASSLAEPPETQYF
TRBJ1-6 | TRBV3-1/TRBV3-2 | CASSFIHHNSPLHF
TRBJ2-7 | TRBV28 | CASSLSSYEQYF
TRBJ1-2 | TRBV6-5 | CASSYMRVKGYTF
TRBJ2-6 | TRBV27 | CASSLEPVGANVLTF
TRBJ1-3 | TRBV7-9 | CASSRQVGRAGNTIYF
TRBJ1-1 | TRBV15 | CATSRDGDTEAFF
TRBJ2-5 | TRBV10-2 | CASSVAGGGETQYF
TRBJ2-5 | TRBV7-3 | CASSLGLAGMETQYF
TRBJ2-2 | TRBV9 | CASSVGAGRTGELFF
TRBJ1-2 | TRBV12-3/TRBV12-4 | CASSLGQIYGYTF
TRBJ2-7 | TRBV6-6 | CASSGGRNEQYF
TRBJ2-5 | TRBV7-9 | CASSLGYPQETQYF
TRBJ2-7 | TRBV28 | CASSLAVGEQYF
TRBJ2-1 | TRBV7-8 | CASSLVAASYNEQFF
TRBJ1-4 | TRBV4-1 | CASSQDPSQGEKLFF
TRBJ2-7 | TRBV4-1 | CASSQDRPGLYEQYF